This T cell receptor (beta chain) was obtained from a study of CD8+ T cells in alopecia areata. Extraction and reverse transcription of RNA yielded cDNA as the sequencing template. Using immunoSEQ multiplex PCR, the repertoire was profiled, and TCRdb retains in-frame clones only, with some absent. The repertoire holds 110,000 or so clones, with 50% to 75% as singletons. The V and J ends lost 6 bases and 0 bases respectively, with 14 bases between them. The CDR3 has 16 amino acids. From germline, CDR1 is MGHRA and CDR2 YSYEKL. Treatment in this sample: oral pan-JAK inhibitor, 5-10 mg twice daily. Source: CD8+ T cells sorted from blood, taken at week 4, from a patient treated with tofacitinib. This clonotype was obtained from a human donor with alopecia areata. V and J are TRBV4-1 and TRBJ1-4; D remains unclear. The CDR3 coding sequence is TGCGCCAGCAGACGGGCTACTAGTGCAACTAATGAAAAACTGTTTTTT. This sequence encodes CASRRATSATNEKLFF.